The rows below give T cell receptor beta chains drawn from one sample of a study of regulatory T cells in long-lasting Graves disease. TCRdb used MiXCR to reprocess the multiplex PCR reads, holding one entry per CDR3 protein. This sample has a few hundred thousand distinct CDR3 sequences, with around 22% found just once. The sequencing used peripheral blood mononuclear cells (PBMCs), collected when the disease was refractory, from a patient treated with antithyroid drugs. These receptor sequences come from a female donor with Graves disease. CDR3s include the opening cysteine and the closing phenylalanine or tryptophan. Fields, in order: V gene, J gene, clone size, D gene, CDR3 protein, CDR3 DNA. A D gene is named only where the DNA matches it firmly. Expanded clones are given a class, and other clones once, few, many or no size at all.

TRBV7-9,TRBJ1-1,-,-,CASSRAERTGAFF,TGTGCCAGCAGCCGAGCCGAGAGGACGGGAGCTTTCTTT
TRBV19,TRBJ1-1,-,-,CASRTGGVPTEAFF,TGTGCCAGTAGGACCGGGGGTGTCCCAACTGAAGCTTTCTTT
TRBV5-1,TRBJ1-4,-,TRBD1,CASSDPYRDRGLEEKLFF,TGCGCCAGCAGCGATCCTTACCGGGACAGGGGACTGGAAGAAAAACTGTTTTTT
TRBV7-6,TRBJ2-2,few,TRBD1,CASSNTSGQVRELFF,TGTGCCAGCAGCAATACCTCCGGACAGGTTCGGGAGCTGTTTTTT
TRBV20-1,TRBJ2-1,-,-,CSAQRYNEQFF,TGCAGTGCTCAGCGTTACAATGAGCAGTTCTTC
TRBV28,TRBJ1-2,many,-,CASSLAPLYGYTF,TGTGCCAGCAGCTTAGCTCCCCTCTATGGCTACACCTTC
TRBV2,TRBJ2-1,-,TRBD1,CASSEGTGVNEQFF,TGTGCCAGCAGTGAGGGGACAGGGGTGAATGAGCAGTTCTTC
TRBV2,TRBJ1-2,-,TRBD1,CASRGQGSYGYTF,TGTGCCAGCAGGGGACAGGGAAGCTATGGCTACACCTTC
TRBV5-1,TRBJ2-7,-,-,CASSLGQAPYEQYF,TGCGCCAGCAGCTTGGGCCAGGCCCCCTACGAGCAGTACTTC
TRBV10-3,TRBJ2-5,many,-,CAIRDFQETQYF,TGTGCCATCAGGGACTTCCAAGAGACCCAGTACTTC
TRBV28,TRBJ1-2,many,-,CASTQGFLEGYTF,TGTGCCAGTACCCAGGGGTTTCTCGAGGGCTACACCTTC
TRBV6-1,TRBJ2-7,-,TRBD2,CASSIRLAGTYEQYF,TGTGCCAGCAGTATAAGACTAGCGGGAACCTACGAGCAGTACTTC
TRBV2,TRBJ2-7,many,TRBD2,CATSPSGRGSYEQYF,TGTGCCACCTCGCCTAGCGGGAGAGGGTCCTACGAGCAGTACTTC
TRBV5-8,TRBJ1-5,-,TRBD1,CASSRQGWGNQPQHF,TGTGCCAGCAGCCGACAGGGTTGGGGCAATCAGCCCCAGCATTTT
TRBV2,TRBJ1-1,many,TRBD1,CASRVDRVNTEAFF,TGTGCCAGCAGGGTGGACAGGGTGAACACTGAAGCTTTCTTT
TRBV7-6,TRBJ2-7,few,TRBD2,CASSSTTSGRVYEQYF,TGTGCCAGCAGCTCAACCACTAGCGGGAGGGTCTACGAGCAGTACTTC
TRBV11-2,TRBJ1-1,few,-,CASSLGSIYTEAFF,TGTGCCAGCAGCTTAGGTTCAATTTACACTGAAGCTTTCTTT
TRBV3-1,TRBJ2-1,many,TRBD1,CASSLTGGNEQFF,TGTGCCAGCAGCCTGACAGGGGGCAATGAGCAGTTCTTC
TRBV25-1,TRBJ1-1,many,-,CASSGGVTEAFF,TGTGCCAGCAGTGGGGGGGTGACTGAAGCTTTCTTT